Presented here are 22 T cell receptor beta chains from one specimen sequenced in a study of blood T cell repertoires in COVID-19 (dated by TCRdb to about 2020). The protocol used for the library was the immunoSEQ multiplex PCR assay. In its TCRdb copy, this immuneACCESS table keeps in-frame sequences only and misses some clones. Where compared with another copy, unresolved V genes explain less than half of these, and the others have no known cause. Within this sample are hundreds of thousands of clones, with approximately 85% of them counted one time only. Over 8% of the sample rests with the top ten. Sequencing was done on a sample of peripheral blood. The source of these receptors is a man between 18 and 35 years old with active or convalescent COVID-19.

The rearrangement uses TRBV27 and TRBJ2-5, with TRBD2 matching 8 bases. The CDR3 is made up of 16 amino acids. CDR1 is MNHEY, CDR2 SMNVEV, per germline (reference sequence). V lost 1 base, J lost 5 bases, and 9 bases stayed unmatched. The CDR3 loop is CASSLWGSGGGETQYF. CDR3 in DNA: TGTGCCAGCAGTTTATGGGGAAGCGGGGGTGGTGAGACCCAGTACTTC.

This chain uses TRBV4-1 with TRBJ1-4, with D uncertain. CDR3 length: 13 residues. V was clipped by 2 bases and J by 8 bases, with 9 bases between them. Germline V lookup: CDR1 MGHRA, CDR2 YSYEKL. The CDR3, as DNA: TGCGCCAGCAGCCAAAGTGCCGGGGAAAAACTGTTTTTT. The encoded protein is CASSQSAGEKLFF.

This chain connects TRBV5-6 to TRBJ1-2; 10 nucleotides match TRBD1. The CDR3 runs 15 residues. V gave up 2 bases and J gave up 3 bases; unmatched junction bases: 4. CDR1 and CDR2 from the germline V gene are SGHDT and YYEEEE. CDR3 residues: CASSFRTGGDYGYTF. DNA of the CDR3: TGTGCCAGCAGCTTTCGGACAGGGGGGGACTATGGCTACACCTTC.

The V and J genes are TRBV13 and TRBJ2-7; 14 bases are a match to TRBD2. CDR3 length equals 17 residues. Germline CDR1 and CDR2: PRHDT and FYEKMQ (reference sequence). The ends lost 4 bases at V and 0 bases at J; junction bases unmatched: 5. CDR3 in DNA: TGTGCCAGCAGCTCCAGACTAGCGGGGGGGAGCTCCTACGAGCAGTACTTC. It is translated as CASSSRLAGGSSYEQYF. Looking up the rest from reference TRBV13 and TRBJ2-7 gives the full variable domain: AAGVIQSPRHLIKEKRETATLKCYPIPRHDTVYWYQQGPGQDPQFLISFYEKMQSDKGSIPDRFSAQQFSDYHSELNMSSLELGDSALYFCASSSRLAGGSSYEQYFGPGTRLTVT.

The V call is TRBV13, the J call TRBJ2-2; a possible D gene is TRBD1 (5 bases). The CDR3 sequence is 15 residues long. Trimming pared 4 bases from V and 4 bases from J, leaving 13 bases between. Germline lookup yields CDR1 PRHDT and CDR2 FYEKMQ (reference sequence). The CDR3 DNA reads TGTGCCAGCAGCTCAACAGGAGATCGCACCGGGGAGCTGTTTTTT. It encodes CASSSTGDRTGELFF.

The chain has TRBV19 and TRBJ2-6; unclear D gene. The length of the CDR3 is 14 residues. CDR1 LNHDA and CDR2 SQIVND come from the germline V gene (reference sequence). V gave up 6 bases and J gave up 0 bases, with 6 bases separating them. CDR3 protein: CASSEYSGANVLTF. The CDR3 DNA follows: TGTGCCAGTAGCGAGTACTCTGGGGCCAACGTCCTGACTTTC. Drawing the rest from reference TRBV19 and TRBJ2-6, the complete variable domain is DGGITQSPKYLFRKEGQNVTLSCEQNLNHDAMYWYRQDPGQGLRLIYYSQIVNDFQKGDIAEGYSVSREKKESFPLTVTSAQKNPTAFYLCASSEYSGANVLTFGAGSRLTVL.

V is TRBV10-1 and J is TRBJ2-4; 9 bases line up with TRBD1. V trimming: 8 bases; J trimming: 5 bases; junction bases outside the gene matches: 4. Germline assignment: CDR1 WNHNN and CDR2 SYGVQD (reference sequence). The CDR3 runs 13 residues. CDR3 sequence reads: CASCRDRENIQYF. CDR3 in DNA: TGCGCCAGCTGCAGGGACAGGGAAAACATTCAGTACTTC.

The gene calls are TRBV24-1 and TRBJ2-7; D might be TRBD1 (6 bases). Germline V lookup: CDR1 KGHDR, CDR2 SFDVKD. Trimming stripped 3 bases from V and 6 bases from J, with 8 bases between. The CDR3 is 12 amino acids. The CDR3 DNA reads TGTGCCACCAGTGATCGCAGGGGCGAGCAGTACTTC. Its translation: CATSDRRGEQYF.

The chain employs TRBV7-2 and TRBJ2-1, with TRBD2 matching 7 bases. The germline V gene encodes CDR1 SGHTA and CDR2 FQGNSA. J lost 4 bases, V lost 1 base, and 4 bases had no gene match. The CDR3 is 15 residues long. DNA of the CDR3: TGTGCCAGCAGCTTAGTCTCTAGCGGATACAATGAGCAGTTCTTC. Translating it yields CASSLVSSGYNEQFF. The variable domain in full, with the rest retrieved from reference TRBV7-2 and TRBJ2-1, is GAGVSQSPSNKVTEKGKDVELRCDPISGHTALYWYRQSLGQGLEFLIYFQGNSAPDKSGLPSDRFSAERTGGSVSTLTIQRTQQEDSAVYLCASSLVSSGYNEQFFGPGTRLTVL.

The rearrangement joins TRBV11-2 to TRBJ1-1; 7 nucleotides agree with TRBD1. The CDR3 has 16 residues. The V and J ends lost 1 base and 5 bases, in that order; junction bases with no gene match: 10. Germline CDR1 is SGHAT and CDR2 is FQNNGV. The CDR3 DNA reads as TGTGCCAGCAGCTTAGGCAGGGGGGTCATTGAAACTGAAGCTTTCTTT. Its translation: CASSLGRGVIETEAFF. Full variable domain (remainder filled in from reference TRBV11-2 and TRBJ1-1): EAGVAQSPRYKIIEKRQSVAFWCNPISGHATLYWYQQILGQGPKLLIQFQNNGVVDDSQLPKDRFSAERLKGVDSTLKIQPAKLEDSAVYLCASSLGRGVIETEAFFGQGTRLTVV.

The chain combines TRBV4-3 with TRBJ2-3, with 7 bases aligning to TRBD2. Looked up from germline, CDR1 is LGHNA and CDR2 is YSLEER. This CDR3 contains 15 residues. J gave up 0 bases and V 6 bases, and 6 bases lay outside the gene matches. The CDR3 loop reads CASRTGTTSTDTQYF. For the CDR3, the DNA is TGCGCCAGCAGAACCGGGACTACGAGCACAGATACGCAGTATTTT.

The chain couples TRBV6-5 to TRBJ2-2; TRBD2 matches 8 bases. Per germline, CDR1 MNHEY and CDR2 SVGAGI. The CDR3 has 15 residues. Trimming cost V 7 bases and J 4 bases; bases outside gene matches: 8. CDR3 residues: CASTVIGTSTGELFF. The CDR3 DNA follows: TGTGCCAGCACCGTCATAGGGACTAGCACCGGGGAGCTGTTTTTT.

V usage is TRBV29-1 and J usage is TRBJ1-5; D ambiguous. V was shortened by 4 bases and J by 0 bases, with 7 bases between the two germline ends. The germline V gene encodes CDR1 SQVTM and CDR2 ANQGSEA. This CDR3 is 13 amino acids long. The CDR3 DNA follows: TGCAGCGTTGTGGAGGATAGCAATCAGCCCCAGCATTTT. The encoded protein is CSVVEDSNQPQHF.

DNA for the CDR3: TGTGCCAGTAGAAGTGGAGGACAGGGGAGGAACACTGAAGCTTTCTTT. This gives the protein CASRSGGQGRNTEAFF. The rearrangement joins TRBV19 to TRBJ1-1; 9 nucleotides match TRBD1. With 6 bases clipped from V and 1 base from J, the junction kept 9 bases outside the gene matches. The CDR3 has 16 residues. CDR1 LNHDA and CDR2 SQIVND come from the germline V gene (reference sequence).

This clone was seen a single time. The chain combines TRBV3-1 (or the pseudogene TRBV3-2) with TRBJ1-1, with 7 bases identical to TRBD1. This CDR3 has 13 residues. The germline CDR1 and CDR2 sequences are LGHDT and YNNKEL (reference sequence). Unmatched junction bases numbered 3, after V lost 4 bases and J lost 4 bases. CDR3 DNA: TGTGCCAGCAGCCTGTACAGGGGCACTGAAGCTTTCTTT. Translation: CASSLYRGTEAFF.

This chain connects TRBV11-2 to TRBJ2-7; TRBD1 matches at 7 bases. Germline CDR1 reads SGHAT; CDR2 reads FQNNGV. This CDR3 is built from 14 residues. V trimming: 4 bases; J trimming: 1 base; junction bases outside the gene matches: 4. CDR3 region: CASSYRTGSYEQYF. CDR3 DNA sequence: TGTGCCAGCAGCTATAGGACAGGATCCTACGAGCAGTACTTC.

CDR3 region: CATSRGKEAGELFF. In DNA form, the CDR3 reads TGTGCCACCAGCAGAGGCAAGGAGGCCGGGGAGCTGTTTTTT. This chain links TRBV15 with TRBJ2-2, with D possibly matching TRBD2 (5 bases). Germline-derived CDR1 and CDR2 are LNHNV and YYDKDF (reference sequence). The CDR3 has 14 amino acids. Trimming left V 1 base short and J 6 bases short, with 9 bases between.

The chain joins TRBV7-2 to TRBJ2-2; maybe TRBD1 (6 bases). This CDR3 contains 16 residues. Germline CDR1 SGHTA, CDR2 FQGNSA. V was cut by 1 base and J by 4 bases, with 13 bases left in between. The CDR3 nucleotides read TGTGCCAGCAGCTTAGGAGGCAGGGGTGGCACCGGGGAGCTGTTTTTT. Translation gives CASSLGGRGGTGELFF.

This sequence joins TRBV4-2 and TRBJ1-2; 7 nucleotides align to TRBD1. V lost 2 bases to trimming and J lost 4 bases; unmatched junction nucleotides: 7. The CDR3 is 15 residues long. Per germline, CDR1 LGHNA and CDR2 YNFKEQ. The CDR3: CASSQKGDRVYGYTF. In nucleotides, the CDR3 is TGTGCCAGCAGCCAAAAGGGCGACAGGGTCTATGGCTACACCTTC.

The sample holds one count of this clone. V usage is TRBV7-2 and J usage is TRBJ2-3; 10 nucleotides match TRBD2. After removal of 2 bases from V and 2 bases from J, the junction contained 4 bases not matched to a gene. CDR3 length: 16 amino acids. Germline V gene lookup returns CDR1 SGHTA and CDR2 FQGNSA. The CDR3 nucleotides are TGTGCCAGCAGCTTAATAGCGGGGGGTTTCACAGATACGCAGTATTTT. It translates to CASSLIAGGFTDTQYF. The full variable domain, in which reference TRBV7-2 and TRBJ2-3 provide the parts outside the CDR3, is GAGVSQSPSNKVTEKGKDVELRCDPISGHTALYWYRQSLGQGLEFLIYFQGNSAPDKSGLPSDRFSAERTGGSVSTLTIQRTQQEDSAVYLCASSLIAGGFTDTQYFGPGTRLTVL.

This chain connects TRBV10-2 to TRBJ2-1; 7 bases fit TRBD1. Germline assignment: CDR1 WSHSY and CDR2 SAAADI. The CDR3 totals 13 residues. Trimming cost V 3 bases and J 4 bases; bases outside gene matches: 0. The CDR3 sequence is CASSDRGYNEQFF. The DNA of the CDR3 is TGCGCCAGCAGTGACAGGGGGTACAATGAGCAGTTCTTC.

The V gene is TRBV6-4, the J gene TRBJ1-3; D gene uncertain. V was clipped by 7 bases and J by 8 bases, with 6 bases between them. CDR1 MRHNA and CDR2 SNTAGT come from the germline V gene. This CDR3 spans 10 amino acids. CDR3 loop: CASNIDTIYF. In DNA form, the CDR3 reads TGTGCCAGCAATATTGACACCATATATTTT.